This TCR beta chain was retrieved from a study of blood T cell repertoires in COVID-19. Across the whole study: In each case, the material was cDNA or gDNA derived from T cells, B-cell-depleted T cells, or PBMCs.

Profiled with immunoSEQ multiplex PCR; TCRdb holds only in-frame clones, not every one. The sample yields 140,000 or so clones, 85% to 90% seen once. In germline, CDR1 is WSHSY, CDR2 SAAADI. This CDR3 comprises 15 residues. Trimming removed 7 bases at V and 2 bases at J, with 16 bases between. The clonotype was recovered from a man aged 55 to 70 who had recovered from COVID-19. Sequencing was performed on PBMCs or T cells enriched from blood (not recorded which). The chain combines TRBV10-2 with TRBJ2-3, with TRBD2 as a possible D gene (6 bases). The CDR3 DNA follows: TGCGCCAGCAACCCCCCCCCGGGGGACACAGATACGCAGTATTTT. Residues: CASNPPPGDTDTQYF.